This is a list of T cell receptor beta chains from one sample in a study of OX40 agonist ivuxolimab in advanced cancers. TCRdb's table, derived via immunoSEQ multiplex PCR, lists solely in-frame clones and lacks some. The sample includes 65,000 to 75,000 clones, approximately 90% of them seen just once. Sequenced here: CD4+ or CD8+ T cells sorted from blood, sampled in a trial of the OX40 agonist ivuxolimab. The receptor set was obtained from an adult with an advanced solid tumor such as melanoma, head and neck, liver or kidney cancer. Each CDR3 is given with its conserved first and last residue. D genes are given only for firm matches.

V: TRBV2
D: TRBD1
length: 16
J: TRBJ2-3
DNA: TGTGCCAGCAGTGAACCCACAGGGGAGTTGGCAGATACGCAGTATTTT
CDR3: CASSEPTGELADTQYF

V: TRBV4-2
D: TRBD1
length: 17
J: TRBJ1-4
DNA: TGTGCCAGCAGTTCCTCAGGGCAGGGGGCAACTAATGAAAAACTGTTTTTT
CDR3: CASSSSGQGATNEKLFF

V: TRBV6-1
D: NA
length: 15
J: TRBJ1-4
DNA: TGTGCCAGCAGTGAAATGCACGGTCGGGGCGAAAAACTGTTTTTT
CDR3: CASSEMHGRGEKLFF

V: TRBV11-2
D: NA
length: 14
J: TRBJ2-7
DNA: TGTGCCAGCAGCCCCGGCCAGGGACGGGTCGAGCAGTACTTC
CDR3: CASSPGQGRVEQYF

V: TRBV19
D: NA
length: 13
J: TRBJ2-5
DNA: TGTGCCAGTAGTATAAGGCGCCAAGAGACCCAGTACTTC
CDR3: CASSIRRQETQYF

V: TRBV29-1
D: NA
length: 14
J: TRBJ2-1
DNA: TGCAGCGTTGACGGGGGCGTAACGTACAATGAGCAGTTCTTC
CDR3: CSVDGGVTYNEQFF

V: TRBV6-6
D: TRBD1
length: 14
J: TRBJ1-5
DNA: TGTGCCAGCAGTTACTCAGACAGGGGCCAGCCCCAGCATTTT
CDR3: CASSYSDRGQPQHF

V: TRBV18
D: NA
length: 16
J: TRBJ1-3
DNA: TGTGCCAGCTCCCCGGATGGAGGGCGCTCTGGAAACACCATATATTTT
CDR3: CASSPDGGRSGNTIYF

V: TRBV7-6
D: NA
length: 12
J: TRBJ2-3
DNA: TGTGCCAGCAGCTTACAGGGAGGTACGCAGTATTTT
CDR3: CASSLQGGTQYF

V: TRBV5-4
D: NA
length: 13
J: TRBJ2-1
DNA: TGTGCCAGCAGCTTCCAGGGAGAGGGTGAGCAGTTCTTC
CDR3: CASSFQGEGEQFF

V: TRBV5-1
D: NA
length: 14
J: TRBJ1-1
DNA: TGCGCCAGCAGCTTGGATAGGGGGAACACTGAAGCTTTCTTT
CDR3: CASSLDRGNTEAFF

V: TRBV10-1
D: TRBD2
length: 13
J: TRBJ2-3
DNA: TGCGCCAGTCAGCGGGGGGGCTCAGATACGCAGTATTTT
CDR3: CASQRGGSDTQYF

V: TRBV10-3
D: NA
length: 11
J: TRBJ2-1
DNA: TGTGCCATCAGTCCGGGGTATGAGCAGTTCTTC
CDR3: CAISPGYEQFF

V: TRBV5-6
D: NA
length: 14
J: TRBJ2-2
DNA: TGTGCCAGCATCCTCGGAACGAACACCGGGGAGCTGTTTTTT
CDR3: CASILGTNTGELFF

V: TRBV2
D: NA
length: 15
J: TRBJ2-1
DNA: TGTGCCAGCAGTGAGTCGGGGAGCTCCTACAATGAGCAGTTCTTC
CDR3: CASSESGSSYNEQFF